This T cell receptor beta chain was observed in a study of blood T cell repertoires in COVID-19. Study details: Material from acute and convalescent COVID-19 was sourced from the United States, Italy and Spain. Sample material is recorded as cDNA or gDNA derived from T cells, B-cell-depleted T cells, or PBMCs.

Germline loops: CDR1 WSHSY, CDR2 SAAADI. The CDR3 has 16 residues. Trimming took 5 bases from V and 8 from J, leaving 22 bases between them. Per the authors' pipeline: Estimation of nucleated cell counts relied on the amplification of reference gene primers. Profiling relied on immunoSEQ multiplex PCR, and the TCRdb table lists in-frame clones only, not all of them. V and J calls and clone size follow that table, whereas D and trimming were derived from the DNA. This sample has about 410,000 clones; 80% to 90% occur once, and the top ten carry approximately 1.4%. This receptor was taken from a woman aged 30 to 39 with active or convalescent COVID-19. Sequencing input: peripheral blood. This sequence joins TRBV10-2 and TRBJ2-1; D uncertain. CDR3 protein: CASSSFDWLVIDEQFF. DNA for the CDR3: TGCGCCAGCAGTTCTTTCGACTGGCTGGTGATCGATGAGCAGTTCTTC.